What follows are 19 T cell receptor beta chains derived from one specimen sequenced in a study of CD4 T cells in relation to SARS-CoV-2 and coronaviruses. Libraries were prepared by immunoSEQ multiplex PCR; TCRdb keeps only in-frame clonotypes and omits some of them. The sample includes 60,000 to 80,000 clones, 85% to 90% of them seen just once. The unexposed donors gave CD4+ T cells in about 2011-2019, prior to COVID-19. What was sequenced was memory CD4+ T cells from PBMCs. These receptors all stem from a human donor in good health.

This clone was counted once. This chain connects TRBV6-6 to TRBJ1-1; 11 bases match TRBD1. The CDR3 runs 19 residues. Germline-derived CDR1 and CDR2 are MNHNY and SVGAGI (reference sequence). V shed 5 bases, J shed 7 bases, and the junction held 21 bases outside the gene matches. CDR3 in DNA: TGTGCCAGCAGTCAATTAGGGACAGGGGGACTTCTCCTCACCGGTGAAGCTTTCTTT. This translates into CASSQLGTGGLLLTGEAFF.

The chain carries TRBV19 and TRBJ2-1; D perhaps matches TRBD2 (5 bases). The CDR3 contains 16 residues. CDR1 and CDR2 (germline): LNHDA, SQIVND (reference sequence). V was cut by 1 base and J by 0 bases, with 10 bases left in between. The CDR3 here is CASSIGAGISYNEQFF. Here the CDR3 DNA reads TGTGCCAGTAGTATAGGGGCGGGCATCTCCTACAATGAGCAGTTCTTC.

This chain links TRBV5-1 with TRBJ1-1; 7 bases match TRBD1. With 4 bases clipped from V and 4 bases from J, the junction kept 10 bases outside the gene matches. The CDR3 is 15 amino acids. Germline CDR1 SGHRS, CDR2 YFSETQ. The CDR3 region has the DNA TGCGCCAGCAGCGACCGAGGGGGCGGGGGCACTGAAGCTTTCTTT. Translated, it gives CASSDRGGGGTEAFF.

This clone was detected once. The chain carries TRBV20-1 and TRBJ2-2; D is perhaps TRBD2 (6 bases). Deletions cut 5 bases from V and 5 bases from J, with 6 bases between. The CDR3 contains 11 residues. CDR1 DFQATT and CDR2 SNEGSKA come from the germline V gene (reference sequence). CDR3 nucleotides: TGCAGTGCTGCGGGGACCGGGGAGCTGTTTTTT. Amino acid sequence: CSAAGTGELFF.

This clone was seen a single time. The V call is TRBV5-4, the J call TRBJ2-2; TRBD2 is a possible D gene (7 bases). CDR3 length: 15 amino acids. The V gene lost 1 base and the J gene lost 4 bases, with 11 bases spanning the gap. The germline V gene encodes CDR1 SGHNT and CDR2 YYREEE (reference sequence). The CDR3 sequence is CASSLKGGGTGELFF. The CDR3 DNA is TGTGCCAGCAGCTTGAAGGGGGGGGGCACCGGGGAGCTGTTTTTT.

The chain carries TRBV6-2 or TRBV6-3 and TRBJ2-4, with D possibly being TRBD2 (7 bases). The CDR3 is 13 residues long. Trimming stripped 5 bases from V and 5 bases from J, with 10 bases between. CDR1 MNHEY and CDR2 SVGEGT come from the germline V gene. The CDR3 DNA is TGTGCCAGCAGTCGGGGGGCCGAAAACATTCAGTACTTC. Translated, it gives CASSRGAENIQYF.

In its sample, this clone is medium-sized. The chain employs TRBV27 and TRBJ1-5; TRBD1 is a possible D gene (6 bases). Germline V CDR1 and CDR2: MNHEY, SMNVEV (reference sequence). The V gene lost 9 bases and the J gene lost 3 bases, with 15 bases spanning the gap. This CDR3 comprises 14 residues. The DNA for the CDR3 is TGTGCCAGTTCCCAGGACAGAGCCAATCAGCCCCAGCATTTT. This sequence encodes CASSQDRANQPQHF.

The chain uses TRBV5-5 and TRBJ2-6; D unresolved. The CDR3 has 14 amino acids. Germline V gene sequence: CDR1 SGHKS, CDR2 YYEKEE (reference sequence). The germline V and J ends were trimmed by 1 base and 4 bases, with 6 bases remaining between them. Here the CDR3 reads CASSLNEGANVLTF. CDR3 sequence (DNA): TGTGCCAGCAGCTTGAACGAGGGGGCCAACGTCCTGACTTTC.

J is TRBJ2-7 and V is TRBV7-3; 8 bases fit TRBD1. Germline CDR1 is SGHTA and CDR2 is FQGTGA. The CDR3 loop spans 13 amino acids. V shed 8 bases and J 6 bases; nucleotides not matched to a gene: 9. The CDR3 is CASSGRGRLEQYF. The CDR3 bases are TGTGCCAGCTCGGGCAGGGGGCGACTCGAGCAGTACTTC. Variable domain in full (rest from reference TRBV7-3 and TRBJ2-7): GAGVSQTPSNKVTEKGKYVELRCDPISGHTALYWYRQSLGQGPEFLIYFQGTGAADDSGLPNDRFFAVRPEGSVSTLKIQRTERGDSAVYLCASSGRGRLEQYFGPGTRLTVT.

The chain has TRBV9 and TRBJ2-7; possibly TRBD2 for D (7 bases). The germline CDR1 and CDR2 sequences are SGDLS and YYNGEE. This CDR3 has 15 amino acids. V gave up 4 bases and J gave up 3 bases, with 17 bases separating them. The CDR3 DNA reads as TGTGCCAGCAGCAAGGGGGGGCTAGCCAGCTACGAGCAGTACTTC. Protein: CASSKGGLASYEQYF.

This chain links TRBV19 with TRBJ2-1; TRBD2 matches at 15 bases. The J segment lost 1 base and the V segment lost 6 bases, leaving 7 bases of the junction unmatched. The CDR3 runs 18 residues. Germline CDR1 LNHDA, CDR2 SQIVND (reference sequence). The CDR3 loop is CASRGPGLAGGSYNEQFF. In nucleotides, the CDR3 is TGTGCCAGTAGGGGCCCGGGACTAGCGGGAGGATCCTACAATGAGCAGTTCTTC.

The chain has TRBV20-1 and TRBJ2-2; 13 bases line up with TRBD2. Germline assignment: CDR1 DFQATT and CDR2 SNEGSKA (reference sequence). V lost 3 bases to trimming and J lost 4 bases; unmatched junction nucleotides: 5. CDR3 length: 16 residues. CDR3 region: CSASPGLAGFTGELFF. CDR3 in DNA: TGCAGTGCTAGTCCGGGACTAGCGGGGTTCACCGGGGAGCTGTTTTTT.

This chain links TRBV9 with TRBJ2-3; 9 bases are a match to TRBD2. Looked up from germline, CDR1 is SGDLS and CDR2 is YYNGEE. The CDR3 consists of 16 residues. Trimming took 0 bases from V and 4 from J; bases not matched to a gene: 6. CDR3 nucleotides: TGTGCCAGCAGCGTAGAGGCGGGGGGGCATGCAGATACGCAGTATTTT. This encodes CASSVEAGGHADTQYF.

V is TRBV19 and J is TRBJ2-3; unclear D gene. The CDR3 spans 15 residues. V lost 2 bases to trimming and J lost 6 bases, with 15 bases between them. Germline assignment: CDR1 LNHDA and CDR2 SQIVND (reference sequence). The CDR3 reads CASSIRHPVGDTQYF. CDR3 DNA: TGTGCCAGTAGTATAAGACACCCTGTCGGGGATACGCAGTATTTT.

This chain joins TRBV15 and TRBJ2-7; 11 bases align to TRBD1. The V and J ends lost 0 bases and 0 bases, in that order; junction bases with no gene match: 7. CDR3 length: 18 residues. Looked up from germline, CDR1 is LNHNV and CDR2 is YYDKDF (reference sequence). The CDR3 sequence: CATSRDSAGTGGSYEQYF. CDR3 DNA sequence: TGTGCCACCAGCAGAGATAGTGCCGGGACAGGGGGCTCCTACGAGCAGTACTTC.

This rearrangement joins TRBV5-4 to TRBJ2-3; 11 positions agree with TRBD1. The CDR3 sequence is 17 residues long. The V and J ends lost 3 bases and 8 bases, in that order; junction bases with no gene match: 14. The germline V gene encodes CDR1 SGHNT and CDR2 YYREEE (reference sequence). The CDR3 DNA sequence: TGTGCCAGCAGCTCGGCAGCCGGGACAGGGGGACCGGGTACGCAGTATTTT. It specifies CASSSAAGTGGPGTQYF.

The CDR3 bases are TGCGCCAGCAGCTCTTCTCCGGGACAGGTTGAAGCTTTCTTT. Protein product: CASSSSPGQVEAFF. The rearrangement joins TRBV5-1 to TRBJ1-1; 8 nucleotides match TRBD1. Germline CDR1 and CDR2: SGHRS and YFSETQ. Unmatched junction bases numbered 8, after V lost 3 bases and J lost 7 bases. This CDR3 region has 14 residues.

The chain joins TRBV30 to TRBJ1-3; D is uncertain. Germline loops: CDR1 GTSNPN, CDR2 SVGIG (reference sequence). The V end was cut by 5 bases, the J end by 1 base, with 9 bases between. This CDR3 is 13 amino acids long. CDR3 amino acids: CAWYSISGNTIYF. The CDR3, as DNA: TGTGCCTGGTATAGTATATCTGGAAACACCATATATTTT. Complete variable domain (other parts from reference TRBV30 and TRBJ1-3): SQTIHQWPATLVQPVGSPLSLECTVEGTSNPNLYWYRQAAGRGLQLLFYSVGIGQISSEVPQNLSASRPQDRQFILSSKKLLLSDSGFYLCAWYSISGNTIYFGEGSWLTVV.

The chain recombines TRBV5-1 with TRBJ2-1, with 9 bases matching TRBD2. Germline lookup yields CDR1 SGHRS and CDR2 YFSETQ. The CDR3 runs to 15 residues. V trimming: 4 bases; J trimming: 1 base; junction bases outside the gene matches: 3. The CDR3 coding sequence is TGCGCCAGCAGCATTAGCGGGGGTTCCTACAATGAGCAGTTCTTC. The encoded protein is CASSISGGSYNEQFF.